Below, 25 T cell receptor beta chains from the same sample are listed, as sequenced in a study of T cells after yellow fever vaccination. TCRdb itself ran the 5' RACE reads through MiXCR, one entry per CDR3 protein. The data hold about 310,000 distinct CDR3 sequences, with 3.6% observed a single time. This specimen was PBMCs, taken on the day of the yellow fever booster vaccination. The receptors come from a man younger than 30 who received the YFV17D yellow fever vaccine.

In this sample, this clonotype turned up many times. CDR3 in amino acids: CASSYNNQPQHF. CDR3 nucleotides: TGTGCCAGCAGTTACAATAATCAGCCCCAGCATTTT. The chain uses TRBV6-5 and TRBJ1-5, with D unresolved. Trimming took 2 bases from V and 4 from J, leaving 3 bases between them. Germline CDR1 is MNHEY and CDR2 is SVGAGI. This CDR3 contains 12 residues.

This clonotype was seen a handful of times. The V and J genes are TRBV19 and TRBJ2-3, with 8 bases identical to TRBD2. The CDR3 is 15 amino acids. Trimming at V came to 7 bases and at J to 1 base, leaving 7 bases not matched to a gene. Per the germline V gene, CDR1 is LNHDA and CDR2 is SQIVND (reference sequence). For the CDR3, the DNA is TGTGCCAGTATGGACGGAGCGGGGGGCACAGATACGCAGTATTTT. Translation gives CASMDGAGGTDTQYF.

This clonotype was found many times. CDR3 coding DNA: TGTGCCAGCAGTCGCGGGGGTTACGAGCAGTACGTC. Its protein product is CASSRGGYEQYV. The chain uses TRBV28 and TRBJ2-7; the match to TRBD2 covers 7 bases. Trimming at V came to 5 bases and at J to 4 bases, leaving 2 bases not matched to a gene. The CDR3 contains 12 residues. Per the germline V gene, CDR1 is MDHEN and CDR2 is SYDVKM.

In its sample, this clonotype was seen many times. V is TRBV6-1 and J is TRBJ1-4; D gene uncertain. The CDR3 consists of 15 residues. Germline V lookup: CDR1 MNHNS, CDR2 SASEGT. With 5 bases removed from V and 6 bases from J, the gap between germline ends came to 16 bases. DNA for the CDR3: TGTGCCAGCAGTAGAATGGGAGGCTTTGATGAAAAACTGTTTTTT. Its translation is CASSRMGGFDEKLFF.

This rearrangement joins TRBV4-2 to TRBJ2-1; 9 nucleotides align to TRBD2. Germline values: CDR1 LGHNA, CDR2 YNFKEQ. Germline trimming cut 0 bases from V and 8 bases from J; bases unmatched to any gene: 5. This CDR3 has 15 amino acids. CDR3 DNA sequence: TGTGCCAGCAGCCAAGAAATAGCGGGGGAGGATGAGCAGTTCTTC. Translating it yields CASSQEIAGEDEQFF.

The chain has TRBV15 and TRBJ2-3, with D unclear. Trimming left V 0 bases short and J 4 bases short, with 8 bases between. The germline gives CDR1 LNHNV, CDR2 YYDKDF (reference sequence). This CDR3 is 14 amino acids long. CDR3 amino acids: CATSREGSSDTQYF. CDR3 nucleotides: TGTGCCACCAGCAGAGAAGGCTCATCAGATACGCAGTATTTT.

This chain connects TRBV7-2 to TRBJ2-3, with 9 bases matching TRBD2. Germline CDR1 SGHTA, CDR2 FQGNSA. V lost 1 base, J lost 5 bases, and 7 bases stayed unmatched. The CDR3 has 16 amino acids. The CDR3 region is CASSLDRSGGGDTQYF. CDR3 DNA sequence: TGTGCCAGCAGCTTAGATCGTAGCGGGGGAGGAGATACGCAGTATTTT.

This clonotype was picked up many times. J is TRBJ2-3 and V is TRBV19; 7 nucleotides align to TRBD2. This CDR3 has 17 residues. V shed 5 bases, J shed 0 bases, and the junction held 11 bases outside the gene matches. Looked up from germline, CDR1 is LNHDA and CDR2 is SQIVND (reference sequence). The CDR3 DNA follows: TGTGCCAGTAGTCTGCCACTAGCGCAGGCTAGCACAGATACGCAGTATTTT. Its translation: CASSLPLAQASTDTQYF. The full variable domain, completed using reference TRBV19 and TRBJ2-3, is DGGITQSPKYLFRKEGQNVTLSCEQNLNHDAMYWYRQDPGQGLRLIYYSQIVNDFQKGDIAEGYSVSREKKESFPLTVTSAQKNPTAFYLCASSLPLAQASTDTQYFGPGTRLTVL.

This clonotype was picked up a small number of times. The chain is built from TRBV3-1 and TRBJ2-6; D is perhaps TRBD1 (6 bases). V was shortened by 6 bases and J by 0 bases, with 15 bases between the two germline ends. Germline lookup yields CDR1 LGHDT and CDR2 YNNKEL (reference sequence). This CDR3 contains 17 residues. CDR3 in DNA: TGTGCCAGCAGGCCACCAGGGGTCTACTCTGGGGCCAACGTCCTGACTTTC. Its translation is CASRPPGVYSGANVLTF.

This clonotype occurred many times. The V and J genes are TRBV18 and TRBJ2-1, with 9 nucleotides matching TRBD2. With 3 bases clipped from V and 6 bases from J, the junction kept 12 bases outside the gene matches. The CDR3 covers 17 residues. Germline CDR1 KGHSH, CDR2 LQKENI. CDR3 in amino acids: CASSPGIAGDSSNEQFF. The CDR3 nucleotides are TGTGCCAGCTCACCCGGGATAGCGGGGGACTCAAGCAATGAGCAGTTCTTC.

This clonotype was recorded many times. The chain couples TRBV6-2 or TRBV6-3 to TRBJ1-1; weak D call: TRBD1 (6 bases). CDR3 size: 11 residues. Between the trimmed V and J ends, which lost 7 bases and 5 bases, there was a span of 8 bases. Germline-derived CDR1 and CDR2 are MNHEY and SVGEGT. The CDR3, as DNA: TGTGCCAGCAACCAGGGGACTGAAGCTTTCTTT. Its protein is CASNQGTEAFF.

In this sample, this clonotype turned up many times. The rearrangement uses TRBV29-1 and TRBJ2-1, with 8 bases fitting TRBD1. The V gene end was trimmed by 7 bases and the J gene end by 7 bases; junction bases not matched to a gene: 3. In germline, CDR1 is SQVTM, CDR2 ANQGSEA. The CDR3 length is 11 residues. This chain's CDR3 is CSGRTGNEQFF. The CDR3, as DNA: TGCAGCGGCAGGACAGGGAATGAGCAGTTCTTC.

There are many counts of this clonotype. CDR3 sequence reads: CASSVDGGGNSPLHF. CDR3 DNA: TGTGCCAGCAGCGTAGATGGGGGTGGGAATTCACCCCTCCACTTT. The chain is built from TRBV9 and TRBJ1-6; D is perhaps TRBD1 (5 bases). The CDR3 is made up of 15 amino acids. The germline CDR1 and CDR2 sequences are SGDLS and YYNGEE. V lost 0 bases to trimming and J lost 7 bases, with 11 bases between them. Supplemented by reference TRBV9 and TRBJ1-6, the full variable domain reads DSGVTQTPKHLITATGQRVTLRCSPRSGDLSVYWYQQSLDQGLQFLIQYYNGEERAKGNILERFSAQQFPDLHSELNLSSLELGDSALYFCASSVDGGGNSPLHFGNGTRLTVT.

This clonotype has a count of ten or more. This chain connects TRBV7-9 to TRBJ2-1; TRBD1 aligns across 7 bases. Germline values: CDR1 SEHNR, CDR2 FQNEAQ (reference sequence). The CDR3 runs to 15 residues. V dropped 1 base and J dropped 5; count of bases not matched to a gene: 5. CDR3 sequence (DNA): TGTGCCAGCAGCTTAGTAGGACAGGCGGACAATGAGCAGTTCTTC. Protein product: CASSLVGQADNEQFF. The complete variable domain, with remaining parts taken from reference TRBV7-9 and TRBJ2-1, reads DTGVSQNPRHKITKRGQNVTFRCDPISEHNRLYWYRQTLGQGPEFLTYFQNEAQLEKSRLLSDRFSAERPKGSFSTLEIQRTEQGDSAMYLCASSLVGQADNEQFFGPGTRLTVL.

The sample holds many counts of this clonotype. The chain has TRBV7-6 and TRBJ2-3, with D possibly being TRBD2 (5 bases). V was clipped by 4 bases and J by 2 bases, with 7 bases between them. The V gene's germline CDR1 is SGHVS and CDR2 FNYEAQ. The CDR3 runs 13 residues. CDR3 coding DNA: TGTGCCAGCAGCTACCGGGACACAGATACGCAGTATTTT. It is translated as CASSYRDTDTQYF.

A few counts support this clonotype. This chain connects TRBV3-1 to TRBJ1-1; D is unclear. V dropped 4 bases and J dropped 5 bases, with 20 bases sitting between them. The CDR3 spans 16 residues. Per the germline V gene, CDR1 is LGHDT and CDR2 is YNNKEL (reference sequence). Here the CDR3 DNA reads TGTGCCAGCAGCCTCGCGGGCGGGGATATTTGGACTGAAGCTTTCTTT. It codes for CASSLAGGDIWTEAFF.

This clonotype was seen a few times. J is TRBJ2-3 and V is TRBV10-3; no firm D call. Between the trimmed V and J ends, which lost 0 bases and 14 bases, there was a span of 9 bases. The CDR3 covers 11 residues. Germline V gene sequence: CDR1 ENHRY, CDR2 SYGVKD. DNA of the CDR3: TGTGCCATCAGTGAGTCATCCACCACGTATTTT. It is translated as CAISESSTTYF.

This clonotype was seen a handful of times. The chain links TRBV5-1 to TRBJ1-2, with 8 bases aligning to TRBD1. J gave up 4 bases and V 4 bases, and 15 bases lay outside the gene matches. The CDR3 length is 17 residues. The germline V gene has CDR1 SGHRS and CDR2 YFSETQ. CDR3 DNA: TGCGCCAGCAGCCTATGGACAGGGCGCGACAAACTCTATGGCTACACCTTC. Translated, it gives CASSLWTGRDKLYGYTF.

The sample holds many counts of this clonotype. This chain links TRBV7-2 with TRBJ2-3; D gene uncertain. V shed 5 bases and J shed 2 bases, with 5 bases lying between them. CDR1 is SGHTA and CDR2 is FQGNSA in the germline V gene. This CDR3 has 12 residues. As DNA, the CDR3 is TGTGCCAGCAGCATGAACACAGATACGCAGTATTTT. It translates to CASSMNTDTQYF.

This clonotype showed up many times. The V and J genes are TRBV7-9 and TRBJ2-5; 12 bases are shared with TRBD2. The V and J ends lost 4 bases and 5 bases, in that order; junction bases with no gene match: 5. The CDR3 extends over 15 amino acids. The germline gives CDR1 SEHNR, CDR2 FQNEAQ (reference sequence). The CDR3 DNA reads TGTGCCAGCAGCTCCGGACTAGCGGGGTATGAGACCCAGTACTTC. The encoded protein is CASSSGLAGYETQYF. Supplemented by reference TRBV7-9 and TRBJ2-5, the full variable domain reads DTGVSQNPRHKITKRGQNVTFRCDPISEHNRLYWYRQTLGQGPEFLTYFQNEAQLEKSRLLSDRFSAERPKGSFSTLEIQRTEQGDSAMYLCASSSGLAGYETQYFGPGTRLLVL.

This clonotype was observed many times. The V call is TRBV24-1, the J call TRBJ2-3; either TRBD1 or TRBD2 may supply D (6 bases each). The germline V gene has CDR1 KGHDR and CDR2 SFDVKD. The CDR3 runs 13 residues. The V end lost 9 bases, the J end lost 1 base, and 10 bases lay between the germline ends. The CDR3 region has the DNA TGTGCCACCGGGGGGCCCGGCACAGATACGCAGTATTTT. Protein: CATGGPGTDTQYF.

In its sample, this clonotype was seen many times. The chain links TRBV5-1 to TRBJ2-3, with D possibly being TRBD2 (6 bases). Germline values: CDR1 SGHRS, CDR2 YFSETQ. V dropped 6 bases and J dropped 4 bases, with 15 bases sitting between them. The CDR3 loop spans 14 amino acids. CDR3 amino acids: CASTRDSAADTQYF. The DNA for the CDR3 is TGCGCCAGCACCCGGGACTCGGCGGCAGATACGCAGTATTTT.

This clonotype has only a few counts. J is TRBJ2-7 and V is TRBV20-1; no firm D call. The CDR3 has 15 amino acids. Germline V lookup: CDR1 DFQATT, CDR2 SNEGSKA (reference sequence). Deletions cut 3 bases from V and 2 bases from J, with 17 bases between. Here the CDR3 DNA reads TGCAGTGCTAGGGGTTTAGAGGATTTTACCTACGAGCAGTACTTC. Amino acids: CSARGLEDFTYEQYF.

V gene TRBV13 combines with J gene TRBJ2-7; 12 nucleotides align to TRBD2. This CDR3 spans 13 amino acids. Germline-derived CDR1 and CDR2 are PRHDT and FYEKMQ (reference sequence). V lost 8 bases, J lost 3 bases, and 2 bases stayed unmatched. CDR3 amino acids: CASRLAGVYEQYF. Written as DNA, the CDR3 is TGTGCCAGCCGACTAGCGGGAGTCTACGAGCAGTACTTC.

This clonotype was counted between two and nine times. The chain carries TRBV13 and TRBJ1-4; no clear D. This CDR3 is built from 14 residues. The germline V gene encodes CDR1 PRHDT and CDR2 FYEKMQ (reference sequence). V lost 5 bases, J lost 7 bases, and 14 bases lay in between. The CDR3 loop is CASSPRGQSEKLFF. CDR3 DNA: TGTGCCAGCAGCCCTCGAGGGCAGAGTGAAAAACTGTTTTTT.